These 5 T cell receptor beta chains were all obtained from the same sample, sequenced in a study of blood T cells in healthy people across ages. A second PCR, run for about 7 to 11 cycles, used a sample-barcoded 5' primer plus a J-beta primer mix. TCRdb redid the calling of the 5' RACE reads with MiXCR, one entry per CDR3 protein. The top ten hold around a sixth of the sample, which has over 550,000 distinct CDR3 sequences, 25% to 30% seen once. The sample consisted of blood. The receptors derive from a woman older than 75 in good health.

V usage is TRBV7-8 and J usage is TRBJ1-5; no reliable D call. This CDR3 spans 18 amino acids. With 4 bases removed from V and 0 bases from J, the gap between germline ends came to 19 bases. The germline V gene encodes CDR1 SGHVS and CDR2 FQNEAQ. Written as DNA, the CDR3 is TGTGCCAGCAGCTCAGTAGGGATCCGGGTCCTTAGCAATCAGCCCCAGCATTTT. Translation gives CASSSVGIRVLSNQPQHF.

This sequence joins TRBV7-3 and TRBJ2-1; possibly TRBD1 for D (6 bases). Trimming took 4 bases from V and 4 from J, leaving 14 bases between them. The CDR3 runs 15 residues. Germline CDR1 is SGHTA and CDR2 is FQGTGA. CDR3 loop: CASSSSMDRYNEQFF. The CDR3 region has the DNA TGTGCCAGCAGCTCCTCAATGGACAGATACAATGAGCAGTTCTTC.

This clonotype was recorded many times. DNA for the CDR3: TGTGCCAGCAGCCCCACAGCGGGTCGGAGGATGGAGACCCAGTACTTC. This gives the protein CASSPTAGRRMETQYF. This chain links TRBV11-2 with TRBJ2-5, with D possibly TRBD2 on 6 matching bases. This CDR3 is 16 amino acids long. Germline lookup yields CDR1 SGHAT and CDR2 FQNNGV. Trimming cost V 5 bases and J 5 bases, with 21 bases left between them.

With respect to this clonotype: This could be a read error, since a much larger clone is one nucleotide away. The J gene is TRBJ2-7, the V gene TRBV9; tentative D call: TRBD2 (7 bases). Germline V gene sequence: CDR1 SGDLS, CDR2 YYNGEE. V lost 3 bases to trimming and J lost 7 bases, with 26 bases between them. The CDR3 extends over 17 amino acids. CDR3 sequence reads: CASSAEGGGAVSNEQYF. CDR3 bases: TGTGCCAGCAGCGCGGAGGGGGGGGGCGCTGTTTCCAATGAGCAGTACTTC.

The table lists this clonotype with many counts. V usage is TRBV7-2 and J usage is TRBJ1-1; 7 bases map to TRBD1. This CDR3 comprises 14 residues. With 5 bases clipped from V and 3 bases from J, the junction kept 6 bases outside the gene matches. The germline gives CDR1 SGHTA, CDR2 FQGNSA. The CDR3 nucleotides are TGTGCCAGCAGCCGGCGACAGGGCTACACTGAAGCTTTCTTT. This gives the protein CASSRRQGYTEAFF.